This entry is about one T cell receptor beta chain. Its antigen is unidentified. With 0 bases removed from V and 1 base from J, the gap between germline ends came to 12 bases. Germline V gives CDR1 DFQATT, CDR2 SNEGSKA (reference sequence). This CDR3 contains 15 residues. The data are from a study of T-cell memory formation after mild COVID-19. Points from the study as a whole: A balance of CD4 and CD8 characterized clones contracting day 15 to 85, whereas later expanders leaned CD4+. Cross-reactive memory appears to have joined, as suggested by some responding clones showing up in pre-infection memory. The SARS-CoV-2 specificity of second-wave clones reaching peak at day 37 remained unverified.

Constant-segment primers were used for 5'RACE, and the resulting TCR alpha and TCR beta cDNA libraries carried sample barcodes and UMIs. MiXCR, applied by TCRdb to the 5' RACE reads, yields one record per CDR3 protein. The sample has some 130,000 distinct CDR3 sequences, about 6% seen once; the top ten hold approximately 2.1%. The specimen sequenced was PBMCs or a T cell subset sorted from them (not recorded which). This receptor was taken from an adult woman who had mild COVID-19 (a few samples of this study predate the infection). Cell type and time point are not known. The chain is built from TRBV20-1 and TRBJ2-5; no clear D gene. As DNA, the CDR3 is TGCAGTGCTAGAGATGCGGTGGGCCTCCAAGAGACCCAGTACTTC. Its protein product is CSARDAVGLQETQYF.